Following are 10 T cell receptor beta chains from one sample sequenced in a study of OX40 agonist ivuxolimab in advanced cancers. Clones were sequenced by immunoSEQ multiplex PCR, and TCRdb holds only the in-frame ones, with some missing. Of 70,000 to 90,000 clones in the sample, 70% to 90% were seen once. The source was CD4+ or CD8+ T cells sorted from blood, collected in a trial of the OX40 agonist ivuxolimab. The origin of the receptors is an adult with an advanced solid tumor such as melanoma, head and neck, liver or kidney cancer.

The rearrangement links TRBV6-5 to TRBJ1-1; no clear D. V lost 8 bases, J lost 4 bases, and 20 bases lay in between. This CDR3 spans 15 amino acids. Germline CDR1 is MNHEY and CDR2 is SVGAGI. This CDR3 reads CASSKSEDWGTEAFF. In nucleotides, the CDR3 is TGTGCCAGCTCCAAAAGCGAGGATTGGGGCACTGAAGCTTTCTTT.

The rearrangement uses TRBV9 and TRBJ2-3; TRBD2 matches 11 bases. The ends lost 1 base at V and 4 bases at J; junction bases unmatched: 2. The length of the CDR3 is 15 residues. CDR1 SGDLS and CDR2 YYNGEE come from the germline V gene. The CDR3 DNA follows: TGTGCCAGCAGCGTACTGGGACTAGCGGCAGATACGCAGTATTTT. Its protein is CASSVLGLAADTQYF.

The V call is TRBV18, the J call TRBJ2-1; 13 bases line up with TRBD2. The J segment lost 10 bases and the V segment lost 6 bases, leaving 15 bases of the junction unmatched. Germline CDR1 is KGHSH and CDR2 is LQKENI. The CDR3 sequence is 17 residues long. CDR3 amino acids: CASSPGTSGAYVGEQFF. Written as DNA, the CDR3 is TGTGCCAGCTCCCCCGGGACTAGCGGGGCCTACGTGGGGGAGCAGTTCTTC.

This chain uses TRBV29-1 with TRBJ2-7; D gene uncertain. V gave up 4 bases and J gave up 4 bases, with 8 bases separating them. Germline CDR1 and CDR2: SQVTM and ANQGSEA. The CDR3 spans 11 residues. This CDR3 reads CSVVGDYEQYF. CDR3 nucleotide sequence: TGCAGCGTTGTTGGGGATTACGAGCAGTACTTC.

The J gene is TRBJ1-4, the V gene TRBV7-8; D perhaps matches TRBD1 (6 bases). The germline V and J ends were trimmed by 2 bases and 4 bases, with 20 bases remaining between them. CDR1 and CDR2 from the germline V gene are SGHVS and FQNEAQ. The CDR3 is 18 residues long. This CDR3 reads CASSLRVGAGDHNEKLFF. CDR3 in DNA: TGTGCCAGCAGCTTAAGGGTGGGGGCAGGGGACCATAATGAAAAACTGTTTTTT.

This clone was detected only a few times. The rearrangement joins TRBV30 to TRBJ1-4; 8 bases match TRBD1. V dropped 3 bases and J dropped 7; count of bases not matched to a gene: 7. The CDR3 loop spans 14 amino acids. The V gene's germline CDR1 is GTSNPN and CDR2 SVGIG (reference sequence). CDR3 in DNA: TGTGCCTGGAGCTCCGGGACAGGTACTGAAAAACTGTTTTTT. Translated, it gives CAWSSGTGTEKLFF.

The CDR3 DNA reads TGTGCCAGCAGTTGGGCAGTCGGCGGGGAGCTGTTTTTT. This codes for CASSWAVGGELFF. This chain connects TRBV2 to TRBJ2-2; D remains unclear. The CDR3 totals 13 residues. The germline V gene has CDR1 SNHLY and CDR2 FYNNEI. V lost 5 bases and J lost 7, with 11 bases in between.

This clone occurred once. The chain couples TRBV5-6 to TRBJ1-5; 9 nucleotides align to TRBD1. Germline V gene sequence: CDR1 SGHDT, CDR2 YYEEEE. The CDR3 totals 16 residues. V shed 3 bases and J 6 bases; nucleotides not matched to a gene: 10. The chain's CDR3 is CASSSQGQGKSQPQHF. The CDR3 nucleotides are TGTGCCAGCAGCTCCCAAGGACAGGGGAAGAGTCAGCCCCAGCATTTT.

This clone was detected once. J is TRBJ1-5 and V is TRBV28; a possible D gene is TRBD1 (5 bases). This CDR3 contains 14 residues. Looked up from germline, CDR1 is MDHEN and CDR2 is SYDVKM. Trimming shortened V by 5 bases and J by 2 bases, and 10 bases separated the two germline ends. The CDR3 here is CASSGGRGNQPQHF. The CDR3 DNA is TGTGCCAGCAGTGGGGGACGGGGCAATCAGCCCCAGCATTTT.

This clone was seen only a few times. The chain uses TRBV10-3 and TRBJ2-7; D could derive from TRBD1 or TRBD2 (5 bases each). V lost 7 bases and J lost 0, with 13 bases in between. Per the germline V gene, CDR1 is ENHRY and CDR2 is SYGVKD. The CDR3 runs to 14 residues. The CDR3 reads CAITWDGNSYEQYF. The CDR3 DNA reads TGTGCCATCACCTGGGACGGAAACTCCTACGAGCAGTACTTC.